This is a list of T cell receptor beta chains from one sample in a study of blood T cell repertoires in COVID-19. Some clones are missing from TCRdb's copy, which holds only in-frame ones; the method was immunoSEQ multiplex PCR. The table shows under 200,000 clones, with around nine tenths occurring only once. The sequencing input was peripheral blood. The source is a man between 65 and 85 years old with acute or convalescent COVID-19. Both conserved end residues are part of each CDR3. The D gene is left open where the match is weak. Clone size is shown for a subset of rows, as once, few, many or a class of expanded clone.

V gene: TRBV30
D gene: TRBD2
clone size: once
J gene: TRBJ2-2
CDR3 protein: CAWSKTSGRVSTGELFF
CDR3 DNA: TGTGCCTGGAGCAAGACTAGCGGGAGGGTTAGCACCGGGGAGCTGTTTTTT

V gene: TRBV5-1
D gene: TRBD1
clone size: NA
J gene: TRBJ2-7
CDR3 protein: CASRQGTGDEQYF
CDR3 DNA: TGCGCCAGCAGACAAGGGACAGGGGACGAGCAGTACTTC

V gene: TRBV18
D gene: NA
clone size: NA
J gene: TRBJ1-1
CDR3 protein: CASSPPVARAEAFF
CDR3 DNA: TGTGCCAGCTCACCACCGGTGGCCCGGGCTGAAGCTTTCTTT

V gene: TRBV7-9
D gene: TRBD2
clone size: few
J gene: TRBJ2-1
CDR3 protein: CASSTGTSGGAVEQFF
CDR3 DNA: TGTGCCAGCAGCACCGGGACTAGCGGGGGGGCGGTTGAGCAGTTCTTC

V gene: TRBV28
D gene: NA
clone size: NA
J gene: TRBJ1-4
CDR3 protein: CASSLPRGRGKLFF
CDR3 DNA: TGTGCCAGCAGTTTGCCCAGGGGCCGGGGAAAACTGTTTTTT

V gene: TRBV12-3/TRBV12-4
D gene: NA
clone size: once
J gene: TRBJ1-5
CDR3 protein: CASSLQVGQPQHF
CDR3 DNA: TGTGCCAGCAGTTTACAGGTGGGTCAGCCCCAGCATTTT

V gene: TRBV9
D gene: NA
clone size: NA
J gene: TRBJ1-1
CDR3 protein: CASSPLGPEAFF
CDR3 DNA: TGTGCCAGCAGCCCCCTCGGTCCTGAAGCTTTCTTT

V gene: TRBV4-3
D gene: NA
clone size: NA
J gene: TRBJ2-3
CDR3 protein: CASSQDRGDTQYF
CDR3 DNA: TGCGCCAGCAGCCAAGATAGGGGAGATACGCAGTATTTT

V gene: TRBV6-5
D gene: TRBD1
clone size: NA
J gene: TRBJ1-2
CDR3 protein: CASRERQGRYGYTF
CDR3 DNA: TGTGCCAGCAGAGAGAGACAGGGGAGATATGGCTACACCTTC

V gene: TRBV7-2
D gene: NA
clone size: NA
J gene: TRBJ2-7
CDR3 protein: CASSLGEYYEQYF
CDR3 DNA: TGTGCCAGCAGCTTAGGGGAGTACTACGAGCAGTACTTC

V gene: TRBV5-4
D gene: TRBD2
clone size: NA
J gene: TRBJ2-3
CDR3 protein: CASRDIGGSSTDTQYF
CDR3 DNA: TGTGCCAGCAGGGACATCGGGGGGTCTAGCACAGATACGCAGTATTTT

V gene: TRBV7-3
D gene: NA
clone size: NA
J gene: TRBJ1-6
CDR3 protein: CASSFRLNSPLHF
CDR3 DNA: TGTGCCAGCAGCTTCCGACTCAATTCACCCCTCCACTTT

V gene: TRBV28
D gene: TRBD2
clone size: NA
J gene: TRBJ2-2
CDR3 protein: CASSSGGDDGGELFF
CDR3 DNA: TGTGCCAGCAGTTCCGGGGGGGATGATGGCGGGGAGCTGTTTTTT

V gene: TRBV7-2
D gene: NA
clone size: NA
J gene: TRBJ2-3
CDR3 protein: CASSLGTARTDTQYF
CDR3 DNA: TGTGCCAGCAGCTTAGGGACAGCTCGCACAGATACGCAGTATTTT

V gene: TRBV27
D gene: TRBD1
clone size: NA
J gene: TRBJ2-7
CDR3 protein: CASSFRAGQGEQYF
CDR3 DNA: TGTGCCAGCAGTTTCCGAGCAGGACAGGGCGAGCAGTACTTC

V gene: TRBV3-1/TRBV3-2
D gene: NA
clone size: NA
J gene: TRBJ2-2
CDR3 protein: CASSQDRFGELFF
CDR3 DNA: TGTGCCAGCAGCCAAGATCGGTTCGGGGAGCTGTTTTTT

V gene: TRBV7-3
D gene: NA
clone size: NA
J gene: TRBJ1-1
CDR3 protein: CASSQWGLGTEAFF
CDR3 DNA: TGTGCCAGCAGCCAATGGGGCCTAGGGACTGAAGCTTTCTTT

V gene: TRBV5-1
D gene: NA
clone size: NA
J gene: TRBJ1-2
CDR3 protein: CASSLAAAMGGYTF
CDR3 DNA: TGCGCCAGCAGCTTGGCCGCGGCGATGGGTGGCTACACCTTC

V gene: TRBV7-3
D gene: NA
clone size: once
J gene: TRBJ2-3
CDR3 protein: CASSLPSDTQYF
CDR3 DNA: TGTGCCAGCAGCTTACCCTCAGATACGCAGTATTTT

V gene: TRBV6-5
D gene: NA
clone size: NA
J gene: TRBJ1-2
CDR3 protein: CASSRTNLQDYGYTF
CDR3 DNA: TGTGCCAGCAGTCGGACAAATTTGCAGGACTATGGCTACACCTTC

V gene: TRBV9
D gene: NA
clone size: once
J gene: TRBJ1-5
CDR3 protein: CASSDTQGFQPQHF
CDR3 DNA: TGTGCCAGCAGCGACACACAGGGTTTTCAGCCCCAGCATTTT

V gene: TRBV2
D gene: NA
clone size: once
J gene: TRBJ2-3
CDR3 protein: CASKQGSDTQYF
CDR3 DNA: TGTGCCAGCAAACAAGGGAGCGATACGCAGTATTTT

V gene: TRBV9
D gene: TRBD1
clone size: NA
J gene: TRBJ1-2
CDR3 protein: CASSGTPQGSSGYTF
CDR3 DNA: TGTGCCAGCAGCGGGACCCCACAGGGGAGTAGTGGCTACACCTTC

V gene: TRBV27
D gene: NA
clone size: NA
J gene: TRBJ1-5
CDR3 protein: CASNPGGSWGNQPQHF
CDR3 DNA: TGTGCCAGCAACCCCGGGGGGTCATGGGGCAATCAGCCCCAGCATTTT

V gene: TRBV5-6
D gene: NA
clone size: NA
J gene: TRBJ2-6
CDR3 protein: CASSLTPGSGANVLTF
CDR3 DNA: TGTGCCAGCAGCTTAACTCCGGGGTCCGGGGCCAACGTCCTGACTTTC

V gene: TRBV5-1
D gene: NA
clone size: NA
J gene: TRBJ1-1
CDR3 protein: CASSFATRGGDGAFF
CDR3 DNA: TGCGCCAGCAGCTTTGCCACCAGAGGGGGTGATGGGGCTTTCTTT

V gene: TRBV30
D gene: TRBD1
clone size: once
J gene: TRBJ2-3
CDR3 protein: CACTRQGVYTDTQYF
CDR3 DNA: TGTGCCTGTACTAGACAGGGAGTTTACACAGATACGCAGTATTTT

V gene: TRBV28
D gene: NA
clone size: NA
J gene: TRBJ1-1
CDR3 protein: CASIGDVSEAFF
CDR3 DNA: TGTGCCAGCATCGGGGATGTCTCTGAAGCTTTCTTT

V gene: TRBV12-3/TRBV12-4
D gene: TRBD2
clone size: NA
J gene: TRBJ2-1
CDR3 protein: CASSRGGEQFF
CDR3 DNA: TGTGCCAGCAGTCGGGGGGGTGAGCAGTTCTTC

V gene: TRBV4-2
D gene: TRBD2
clone size: once
J gene: TRBJ2-2
CDR3 protein: CASSQAAGGPGGELFF
CDR3 DNA: TGTGCCAGCAGCCAAGCGGCGGGAGGGCCGGGCGGGGAGCTGTTTTTT

V gene: TRBV6-5
D gene: TRBD1
clone size: few
J gene: TRBJ1-5
CDR3 protein: CASSYSGQGWWPQHF
CDR3 DNA: TGTGCCAGCAGTTACTCGGGACAGGGGTGGTGGCCCCAGCATTTT

V gene: TRBV2
D gene: TRBD1
clone size: NA
J gene: TRBJ2-1
CDR3 protein: CASSGQGGYNEQFF
CDR3 DNA: TGTGCCAGCAGTGGACAGGGGGGCTACAATGAGCAGTTCTTC

V gene: TRBV9
D gene: NA
clone size: NA
J gene: TRBJ2-2
CDR3 protein: CASSGRQVAGELFF
CDR3 DNA: TGTGCCAGCAGCGGAAGACAGGTCGCCGGGGAGCTGTTTTTT

V gene: TRBV6-5
D gene: NA
clone size: NA
J gene: TRBJ1-1
CDR3 protein: CASSYSKGLNTEAFF
CDR3 DNA: TGTGCCAGCAGTTACTCGAAGGGGTTGAACACTGAAGCTTTCTTT

V gene: TRBV7-3
D gene: NA
clone size: few
J gene: TRBJ2-5
CDR3 protein: CASSRGQSETQYF
CDR3 DNA: TGTGCCAGCAGCCGTGGACAGTCAGAGACCCAGTACTTC

V gene: TRBV9
D gene: TRBD1
clone size: once
J gene: TRBJ1-3
CDR3 protein: CASRDRVSGNTIYF
CDR3 DNA: TGTGCCAGCAGGGACAGGGTCTCTGGAAACACCATATATTTT

V gene: TRBV10-3
D gene: NA
clone size: NA
J gene: TRBJ1-2
CDR3 protein: CAITRTERPYGYTF
CDR3 DNA: TGTGCCATCACCCGTACAGAAAGGCCCTATGGCTACACCTTC

V gene: TRBV2
D gene: NA
clone size: NA
J gene: TRBJ1-3
CDR3 protein: CASSGTSHSGNTIYF
CDR3 DNA: TGTGCCAGCAGTGGGACTTCTCACTCTGGAAACACCATATATTTT

V gene: TRBV28
D gene: NA
clone size: NA
J gene: TRBJ1-2
CDR3 protein: CASSSPKGAPNYGYTF
CDR3 DNA: TGTGCCAGCAGTTCCCCCAAAGGGGCTCCGAACTATGGCTACACCTTC

V gene: TRBV2
D gene: TRBD2
clone size: NA
J gene: TRBJ2-5
CDR3 protein: CASSGTGFPSGRETQYF
CDR3 DNA: TGTGCCAGCAGTGGGACAGGATTCCCTAGCGGGAGAGAGACCCAGTACTTC

V gene: TRBV28
D gene: TRBD1
clone size: NA
J gene: TRBJ1-2
CDR3 protein: CASSTPGQGAFGYTF
CDR3 DNA: TGTGCCAGCAGTACCCCGGGACAGGGGGCCTTCGGCTACACCTTC

V gene: TRBV3-1/TRBV3-2
D gene: NA
clone size: NA
J gene: TRBJ2-3
CDR3 protein: CASSHNLDTQYF
CDR3 DNA: TGTGCCAGCAGCCACAACTTGGATACGCAGTATTTT

V gene: TRBV6-1
D gene: TRBD1
clone size: few
J gene: TRBJ2-3
CDR3 protein: CASSESVPGGGGDTQYF
CDR3 DNA: TGTGCCAGCAGTGAATCTGTCCCAGGGGGTGGAGGAGATACGCAGTATTTT

V gene: TRBV9
D gene: NA
clone size: NA
J gene: TRBJ1-3
CDR3 protein: CASSVAGTNSGNTIYF
CDR3 DNA: TGTGCCAGCAGCGTAGCTGGCACCAACTCTGGAAACACCATATATTTT

V gene: TRBV28
D gene: NA
clone size: once
J gene: TRBJ2-1
CDR3 protein: CASSPFYNEQFF
CDR3 DNA: TGTGCCAGCAGCCCCTTCTACAATGAGCAGTTCTTC

V gene: TRBV13
D gene: TRBD1
clone size: NA
J gene: TRBJ2-7
CDR3 protein: CASSLDRGYEQYF
CDR3 DNA: TGTGCCAGCAGCTTAGACAGGGGGTACGAGCAGTACTTC

V gene: TRBV28
D gene: NA
clone size: NA
J gene: TRBJ2-2
CDR3 protein: CASTVVTNTGELFF
CDR3 DNA: TGTGCCAGCACCGTTGTAACGAACACCGGGGAGCTGTTTTTT

V gene: TRBV7-9
D gene: NA
clone size: NA
J gene: TRBJ1-1
CDR3 protein: CASSLGRRGRRMNTEAFF
CDR3 DNA: TGTGCCAGCAGCTTAGGCAGGCGGGGGCGTAGGATGAACACTGAAGCTTTCTTT

V gene: TRBV4-1
D gene: TRBD1
clone size: NA
J gene: TRBJ1-1
CDR3 protein: CASSQTRGQGGAEAFF
CDR3 DNA: TGCGCCAGCAGCCAAACCCGAGGTCAAGGGGGCGCTGAAGCTTTCTTT

V gene: TRBV11-1
D gene: NA
clone size: once
J gene: TRBJ2-5
CDR3 protein: CASSLGETGGTQYF
CDR3 DNA: TGTGCCAGCAGCTTAGGGGAGACCGGAGGGACCCAGTACTTC

V gene: TRBV15
D gene: NA
clone size: NA
J gene: TRBJ2-1
CDR3 protein: CATSDRGAPYNEQFF
CDR3 DNA: TGTGCCACCAGCGACCGCGGGGCGCCCTACAATGAGCAGTTCTTC

V gene: TRBV5-1
D gene: TRBD1
clone size: NA
J gene: TRBJ2-7
CDR3 protein: CASSFGGDRVNEQYF
CDR3 DNA: TGCGCCAGCAGCTTCGGTGGGGACAGGGTCAACGAGCAGTACTTC

V gene: TRBV9
D gene: TRBD2
clone size: NA
J gene: TRBJ2-5
CDR3 protein: CASSVSGGGQETQYF
CDR3 DNA: TGTGCCAGCAGCGTGTCGGGAGGGGGCCAAGAGACCCAGTACTTC

V gene: TRBV5-4
D gene: TRBD2
clone size: NA
J gene: TRBJ2-7
CDR3 protein: CASSQTLAGGNEQYF
CDR3 DNA: TGTGCCAGCAGCCAAACCTTGGCGGGGGGGAACGAGCAGTACTTC

V gene: TRBV30
D gene: NA
clone size: NA
J gene: TRBJ2-3
CDR3 protein: CAWSKQETDTQYF
CDR3 DNA: TGTGCCTGGAGCAAACAGGAAACAGATACGCAGTATTTT

V gene: TRBV4-1
D gene: NA
clone size: NA
J gene: TRBJ2-6
CDR3 protein: CASSQKDRTYGANVLTF
CDR3 DNA: TGCGCCAGCAGCCAAAAGGACAGAACGTATGGGGCCAACGTCCTGACTTTC

V gene: TRBV15
D gene: NA
clone size: NA
J gene: TRBJ1-4
CDR3 protein: CATNRGGSNEKLFF
CDR3 DNA: TGTGCCACCAACCGGGGGGGGTCTAATGAAAAACTGTTTTTT